A single TCR beta chain is shown here with its context. The antigen remains undetermined. The CDR3 covers 13 residues. The germline V and J ends were trimmed by 4 bases and 4 bases, with 8 bases remaining between them. CDR1 and CDR2 (germline): MNHNY, SVGAGI (reference sequence). These data come from a study of response to subunit inactivated influenza vaccine. TCRdb fed the RT-PCR reads into MiXCR, producing one record per CDR3 protein. The sample holds some 300,000 distinct CDR3 sequences, around 22% seen once. Whole-study findings and limits: Authors suggested few new T cells are recruited by each seasonal influenza vaccination.

The chain uses TRBV6-6 and TRBJ1-3, with D tentatively TRBD1 (5 bases). This receptor was obtained from a man aged 50 to 69 who received an inactivated influenza vaccine. The sequencing used PBMCs from blood, collected approximately 22 months after vaccination. The CDR3 DNA reads TGTGCCAGCAGTTTCGACAGAGGAAACACCATATATTTT. Protein product: CASSFDRGNTIYF.